This TCR beta chain appears in the sequencing data of a study of cytomegalovirus exposure and HLA in healthy donors. Across the study: Clustering assigned 70% to 90% of the approximately 430 genotyped donors to the Caucasian-associated ancestry cluster. Notes on the study in general: Many donors shared some public TCRs, even though most TCR sequences were rare. An analysis done earlier found most TCR beta V segments productive about 87% or about 30% of the time.

Turning to this clone: Its antigen remains unknown.

Use of 60 Vbeta and 13 Jbeta primers characterized the PCR. Using immunoSEQ multiplex PCR, the repertoire was profiled, and TCRdb retains in-frame clones only, with some absent. Reported are 150,000 or so clones; the ten largest clones contain about 2.2%. The TCR originated in a man aged 25-45 years in good health and CMV-seronegative. Sequencing was done on a sample of PBMCs.

The CDR3 spells CAENRQPYGYTF. As DNA, the CDR3 is TGTGCCGAGAACAGGCAACCCTATGGCTACACCTTC. V is TRBV2 and J is TRBJ1-2; weak D call: TRBD1 (5 bases). The CDR3 extends over 12 amino acids. Germline-derived CDR1 and CDR2 are SNHLY and FYNNEI. V was pared by 11 bases and J by 4 bases, with 14 bases between.